This is a list of T cell receptor beta chains from one sample in a study of T cell responses to AZD1222 COVID-19 vaccine. Profiled with immunoSEQ multiplex PCR; TCRdb holds only in-frame clones, not every one. In the table there are 60,000 to 70,000 clones, around four fifths of which are singletons. This sample comprised peripheral blood, obtained on day 0 of AZD1222 vaccination. All receptors come from an adult in good health. CDR3s include the opening cysteine and the closing phenylalanine or tryptophan. The D gene is left open where the match is weak. The size field is filled for only some rows; it gives once, few, many or a size class.

D: .; J: TRBJ1-4; size: .; V: TRBV7-9; DNA: TGTGCCAGCAGCTTAGATCTCGAGTATTTGTTTTTT; CDR3: CASSLDLEYLFF
D: .; J: TRBJ1-5; size: .; V: TRBV2; DNA: TGTGCCGGCAGCGAGGGGCCCCTCGACAATCAGCCCCAGCATTTT; CDR3: CAGSEGPLDNQPQHF
D: TRBD1; J: TRBJ1-2; size: .; V: TRBV2; DNA: TGTGCCAGCAGTGGGGGGACAGCCTATGGCTACACCTTC; CDR3: CASSGGTAYGYTF
D: .; J: TRBJ1-1; size: once; V: TRBV12-3/TRBV12-4; DNA: TGTGCCAGCAGTACGGGGGGGCGGACTGAAGCTTTCTTT; CDR3: CASSTGGRTEAFF
D: TRBD2; J: TRBJ2-1; size: once; V: TRBV6-5; DNA: TGTGCCAGCAGTTACAGCGGGGGGATTTATGAGCAGTTCTTC; CDR3: CASSYSGGIYEQFF
D: TRBD1; J: TRBJ1-2; size: .; V: TRBV18; DNA: TGTGCCAGCTCACCAGAGGACAGGGGCTCTGGCTACACCTTC; CDR3: CASSPEDRGSGYTF
D: TRBD1; J: TRBJ1-2; size: .; V: TRBV3-1/TRBV3-2; DNA: TGTGCCAGCAGCCAGGGACAGAGCTATGGCTACACCTTC; CDR3: CASSQGQSYGYTF
D: TRBD2; J: TRBJ2-2; size: .; V: TRBV5-1; DNA: TGCGCCAGCAGCTTTTCGTTGACTAGCGGGAGAACCGGGGAGCTGTTTTTT; CDR3: CASSFSLTSGRTGELFF
D: .; J: TRBJ1-5; size: .; V: TRBV7-6; DNA: TGTGCCAGCAGCTTAGAATCAGGGTACCATCAGCCCCAGCATTTT; CDR3: CASSLESGYHQPQHF
D: TRBD1; J: TRBJ1-6; size: .; V: TRBV28; DNA: TGTGCCAGCAGTTCGACAGGGCTTTCCTATAATTCACCCCTCCACTTT; CDR3: CASSSTGLSYNSPLHF
D: TRBD1; J: TRBJ1-2; size: .; V: TRBV6-5; DNA: TGTGCCAGCAGTTACGGGACAGGGGGATATGGCTACACCTTC; CDR3: CASSYGTGGYGYTF
D: TRBD1; J: TRBJ1-3; size: .; V: TRBV6-6; DNA: TGTGCCAGCAGCCCGACAGGGACTGGAAACACCATATATTTT; CDR3: CASSPTGTGNTIYF
D: TRBD1; J: TRBJ1-1; size: .; V: TRBV19; DNA: TGTGCCAGTAGCCCCGACAGGGGTTTGTCTGAAGCTTTCTTT; CDR3: CASSPDRGLSEAFF
D: .; J: TRBJ1-6; size: .; V: TRBV12-3/TRBV12-4; DNA: TGTGCCAGCAGATACAGGGAGGATTCACCCCTCCACTTT; CDR3: CASRYREDSPLHF
D: TRBD1; J: TRBJ1-1; size: .; V: TRBV6-1; DNA: TGTGCCAGCAGTGAAAGACAGGGTTCTGAAGCTTTCTTT; CDR3: CASSERQGSEAFF
D: TRBD1; J: TRBJ1-2; size: .; V: TRBV9; DNA: TGTGCCAGCAGCGAGGGACAGGGGGCCGGCAACTATGGCTACACCTTC; CDR3: CASSEGQGAGNYGYTF
D: .; J: TRBJ1-5; size: .; V: TRBV19; DNA: TGTGCCAGTAGTATTGCTGCCATCTTCAATCAGCCCCAGCATTTT; CDR3: CASSIAAIFNQPQHF
D: TRBD2; J: TRBJ2-7; size: few; V: TRBV5-1; DNA: TGCGCCAGCAGCTTGGAAAGTAGCGGGGTCGGGGAGCAGTACTTC; CDR3: CASSLESSGVGEQYF
D: .; J: TRBJ1-2; size: .; V: TRBV10-3; DNA: TGTGCCATCAAGAGCGGCAGGGTGGAAGATGGATATGGCTACACCTTC; CDR3: CAIKSGRVEDGYGYTF
D: .; J: TRBJ1-1; size: .; V: TRBV18; DNA: TGTGCCAGCTCACCAAGTAGGGCAGGACCGCTGAACACTGAAGCTTTCTTT; CDR3: CASSPSRAGPLNTEAFF
D: TRBD2; J: TRBJ2-7; size: .; V: TRBV28; DNA: TGTGCCACCCGGGAGGGGACACCATGGAACGAGCAGTACTTC; CDR3: CATREGTPWNEQYF
D: .; J: TRBJ1-2; size: .; V: TRBV2; DNA: TGTGCCAGCAGTCCATCCGGGACAATGTACTATGGCTACACCTTC; CDR3: CASSPSGTMYYGYTF